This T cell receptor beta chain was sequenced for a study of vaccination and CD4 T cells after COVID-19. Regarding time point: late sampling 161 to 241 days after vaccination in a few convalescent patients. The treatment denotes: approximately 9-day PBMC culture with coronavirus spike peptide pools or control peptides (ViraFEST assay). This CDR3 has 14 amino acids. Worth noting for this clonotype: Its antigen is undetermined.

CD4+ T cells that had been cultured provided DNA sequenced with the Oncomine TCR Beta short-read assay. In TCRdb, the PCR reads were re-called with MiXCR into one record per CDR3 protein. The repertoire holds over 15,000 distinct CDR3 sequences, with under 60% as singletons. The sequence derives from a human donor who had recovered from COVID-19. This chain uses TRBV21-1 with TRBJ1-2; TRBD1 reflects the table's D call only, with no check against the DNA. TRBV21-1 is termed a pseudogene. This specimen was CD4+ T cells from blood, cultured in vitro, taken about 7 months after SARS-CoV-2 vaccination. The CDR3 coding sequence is TGTGCCAGCAGCGCGGAAGGGGGCTCCTATGGCTACACCTTC. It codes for CASSAEGGSYGYTF.